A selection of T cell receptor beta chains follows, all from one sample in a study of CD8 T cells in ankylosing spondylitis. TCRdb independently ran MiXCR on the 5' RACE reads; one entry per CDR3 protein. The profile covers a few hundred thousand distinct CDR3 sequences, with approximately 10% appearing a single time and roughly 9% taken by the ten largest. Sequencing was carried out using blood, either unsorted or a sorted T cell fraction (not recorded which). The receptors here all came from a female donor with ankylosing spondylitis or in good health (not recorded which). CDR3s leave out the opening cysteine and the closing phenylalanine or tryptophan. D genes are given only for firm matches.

CDR3aa: ASSLTGTSGRYEQY
v_gene: TRBV5-1
d_gene: TRBD2
len: 14

CDR3aa: SASEQSSGGAYNEQF
v_gene: TRBV20-1
d_gene: TRBD2
len: 15

CDR3aa: ASSLIEGNTIY
v_gene: TRBV12-3/TRBV12-4
d_gene: NA
len: 11

CDR3aa: SARGSRTSGRAYAKNIQY
v_gene: TRBV20-1
d_gene: TRBD2
len: 18

CDR3aa: ASSLVGAGGSRNTGELF
v_gene: TRBV5-1
d_gene: TRBD1
len: 17

CDR3aa: ASSLSAGSLGNEQF
v_gene: TRBV5-1
d_gene: NA
len: 14

CDR3aa: AIGGGGYGYEQY
v_gene: TRBV10-3
d_gene: NA
len: 12

CDR3aa: RPRDTDSVGSYGYT
v_gene: TRBV20-1
d_gene: NA
len: 14

CDR3aa: ASSLESWGIDTGELF
v_gene: TRBV5-1
d_gene: NA
len: 15

CDR3aa: ASSWDRGRAGELF
v_gene: TRBV5-1
d_gene: TRBD1
len: 13

CDR3aa: ASSSGTGGGTEAF
v_gene: TRBV12-3/TRBV12-4
d_gene: TRBD1
len: 13

CDR3aa: ASERGGDNEQF
v_gene: TRBV7-9
d_gene: NA
len: 11

CDR3aa: ASSLGAQGGNEQF
v_gene: TRBV11-3
d_gene: NA
len: 13

CDR3aa: SAGQDLRGNTIY
v_gene: TRBV20-1
d_gene: TRBD1
len: 12

CDR3aa: ASSEGPQIYEQY
v_gene: TRBV7-6
d_gene: NA
len: 12

CDR3aa: ASRYRQGGFIY
v_gene: TRBV5-6
d_gene: TRBD1
len: 11

CDR3aa: ASSLTNGGSGTSYEQY
v_gene: TRBV11-1
d_gene: TRBD2
len: 16